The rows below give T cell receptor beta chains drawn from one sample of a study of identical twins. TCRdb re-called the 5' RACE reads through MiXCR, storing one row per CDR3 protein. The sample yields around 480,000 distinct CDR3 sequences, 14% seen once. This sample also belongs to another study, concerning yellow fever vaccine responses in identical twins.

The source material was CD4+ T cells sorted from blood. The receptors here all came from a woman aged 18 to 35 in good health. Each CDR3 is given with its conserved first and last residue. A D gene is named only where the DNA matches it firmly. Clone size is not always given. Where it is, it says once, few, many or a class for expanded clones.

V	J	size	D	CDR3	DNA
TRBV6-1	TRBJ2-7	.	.	CASSAAGSSSYEQYF	TGTGCCAGCAGTGCCGCCGGGTCAAGCTCCTACGAGCAGTACTTC
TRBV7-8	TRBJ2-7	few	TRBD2	CASSPAASGNYEQYF	TGTGCCAGCAGCCCGGCGGCTAGCGGGAACTACGAGCAGTACTTC
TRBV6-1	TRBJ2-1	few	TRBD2	CASSTPGGIGGEQFF	TGTGCCAGCAGTACCCCCGGGGGGATCGGGGGTGAGCAGTTCTTC
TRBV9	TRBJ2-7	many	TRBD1	CASSVSDRGSYEQYF	TGTGCCAGCAGCGTATCCGACAGGGGGTCGTACGAGCAGTACTTC
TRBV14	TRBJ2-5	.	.	CASSQEGGGLGSQYF	TGTGCCAGCAGCCAAGAAGGAGGGGGGCTCGGGTCCCAGTACTTC
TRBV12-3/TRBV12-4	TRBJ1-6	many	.	CASGTNNSPLHF	TGTGCCAGCGGGACTAATAATTCACCCCTCCACTTT
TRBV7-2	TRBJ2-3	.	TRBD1	CASSLAGTVTTDTQYF	TGTGCCAGCAGCTTAGCAGGGACAGTAACCACAGATACGCAGTATTTT
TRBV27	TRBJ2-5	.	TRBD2	CASSPGLAPDRETQYF	TGTGCCAGCAGTCCGGGACTAGCGCCCGATAGAGAGACCCAGTACTTC
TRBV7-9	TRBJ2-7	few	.	CASSSRDSRYEQYF	TGTGCCAGCAGCTCCCGGGACTCCCGCTACGAGCAGTACTTC
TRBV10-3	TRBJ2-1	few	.	CAISELAEQFF	TGTGCCATCAGTGAGTTAGCGGAGCAGTTCTTC
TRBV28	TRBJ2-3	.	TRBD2	CASSFRLAGGSTDTQYF	TGTGCCAGCAGTTTTAGACTAGCGGGGGGAAGCACAGATACGCAGTATTTT
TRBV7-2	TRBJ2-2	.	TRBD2	CASSSGTKNTGELFF	TGTGCCAGCAGCTCCGGGACTAAGAACACCGGGGAGCTGTTTTTT
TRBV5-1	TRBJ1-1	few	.	CASSLVGALEAFF	TGCGCCAGCAGCTTGGTGGGGGCGCTGGAAGCTTTCTTT
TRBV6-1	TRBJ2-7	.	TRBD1	CASSGPGQGAYEQYF	TGTGCCAGCAGTGGACCGGGACAGGGGGCTTACGAGCAGTACTTC
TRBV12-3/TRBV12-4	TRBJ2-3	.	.	CASMGTYTQYF	TGTGCCTCAATGGGCACGTATACGCAGTATTTT
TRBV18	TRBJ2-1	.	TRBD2	CASSPSGLAGGLGQFF	TGTGCCAGCTCACCATCGGGACTAGCGGGGGGATTGGGACAGTTCTTC
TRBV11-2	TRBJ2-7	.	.	CASSYPGDLQYF	TGTGCCAGCAGCTACCCAGGGGACTTGCAGTACTTC
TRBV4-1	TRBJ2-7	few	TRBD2	CASSQGSGGLSYEQYF	TGCGCCAGCAGCCAGGGTAGCGGGGGCCTCTCCTACGAGCAGTACTTC
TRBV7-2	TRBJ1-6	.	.	CASSLSRGGRNSPLHF	TGTGCCAGCAGCTTAAGTCGCGGAGGGCGGAATTCACCCCTCCACTTT
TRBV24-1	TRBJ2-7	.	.	CATSPDKRSTYEQYF	TGTGCCACCAGCCCCGATAAGAGGAGCACCTACGAGCAGTACTTC
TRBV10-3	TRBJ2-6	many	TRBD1	CATTGDGANVLTF	TGTGCCACTACAGGGGATGGGGCCAACGTCCTGACTTTC
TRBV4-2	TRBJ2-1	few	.	CASSQNRDAAYNEQFF	TGTGCCAGCAGTCAAAACCGGGACGCCGCCTACAATGAGCAGTTCTTC
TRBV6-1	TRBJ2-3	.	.	CASNTVTDTQYF	TGTGCCAGCAATACCGTCACAGATACGCAGTATTTT
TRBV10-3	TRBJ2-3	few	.	CATHTLEGTQYF	TGTGCCACACACACGTTGGAAGGTACGCAGTATTTT
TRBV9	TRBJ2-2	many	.	CASSVTSSTGELFF	TGTGCCAGCAGCGTGACATCATCAACCGGGGAGCTGTTTTTT
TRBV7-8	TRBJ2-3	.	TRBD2	CASSIARERNTQYF	TGTGCCAGCAGTATAGCGCGGGAGCGAAATACGCAGTATTTT
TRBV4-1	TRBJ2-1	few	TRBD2	CASSQRAGGPYNEQFF	TGCGCCAGCAGCCAGCGAGCGGGAGGACCCTACAATGAGCAGTTCTTC